The 23 T cell receptor beta chains below were found in one sample sequenced in a study of blood T cell repertoires in COVID-19. Clones were read by immunoSEQ multiplex PCR, and TCRdb kept only the in-frame ones, dropping some. The repertoire holds about 90,000 clones, 89% seen once, with 2.7% in the top ten. The sample consisted of peripheral blood. These receptors were taken from a man in his fifties or sixties with COVID-19, enrolled during active disease.

The chain combines TRBV5-1 with TRBJ2-7; D gene unclear. CDR1 is SGHRS, CDR2 YFSETQ, per germline. V was shortened by 2 bases and J by 3 bases, with 9 bases between the two germline ends. The CDR3 has 13 amino acids. The CDR3 is CASSLSRNYEQYF. DNA of the CDR3: TGCGCCAGCAGCTTATCCAGGAACTACGAGCAGTACTTC.

The CDR3 coding sequence is TGTGCCAGCAGCCCGCAGGGGGCGAGGTACGAGCAGTACTTC. This codes for CASSPQGARYEQYF. V is TRBV14 and J is TRBJ2-7; 8 bases are a match to TRBD1. The CDR3 runs to 14 residues. From germline, CDR1 is SGHDN and CDR2 FVKESK. V shed 4 bases and J 4 bases; nucleotides not matched to a gene: 6.

This clone was observed a handful of times. V is TRBV19 and J is TRBJ1-1; 7 bases map to TRBD1. Germline assignment: CDR1 LNHDA and CDR2 SQIVND (reference sequence). The CDR3 is 13 residues long. Germline trimming cut 5 bases from V and 11 bases from J; bases unmatched to any gene: 11. The CDR3 protein is CASSATGTVFAFF. The CDR3 nucleotides read TGTGCCAGTAGTGCAACCGGGACAGTGTTTGCTTTCTTT.

V and J are TRBV21-1 and TRBJ1-2. TRBV21-1 is given as a pseudogene. This CDR3 contains 13 residues. CDR3 DNA sequence: TGTGCCAGCAGAGGAGGGACTAACTATGGCTACACCTTC. This gives the protein CASRGGTNYGYTF.

The table lists this clone with a few counts. This chain connects TRBV7-9 to TRBJ2-5; possible D gene TRBD1, 5 bases. Germline loops: CDR1 SEHNR, CDR2 FQNEAQ (reference sequence). Trimming took off 4 bases at V and 3 bases at J, with 18 bases between the two ends. This CDR3 region has 16 residues. CDR3 region: CASSSPQTDNKETQYF. The CDR3 DNA sequence: TGTGCCAGCAGCTCCCCGCAGACAGACAATAAAGAGACCCAGTACTTC. Looking up the rest from reference TRBV7-9 and TRBJ2-5 gives the full variable domain: DTGVSQNPRHKITKRGQNVTFRCDPISEHNRLYWYRQTLGQGPEFLTYFQNEAQLEKSRLLSDRFSAERPKGSFSTLEIQRTEQGDSAMYLCASSSPQTDNKETQYFGPGTRLLVL.

The chain uses TRBV7-2 and TRBJ2-2, with D possibly being TRBD2 (5 bases). The CDR3 runs 19 residues. Trimming shortened V by 1 base and J by 1 base, and 19 bases separated the two germline ends. Germline loops: CDR1 SGHTA, CDR2 FQGNSA. CDR3 coding DNA: TGTGCCAGCAGCTTAGTGGGAGCCACCTCTGCGGGGAACACCGGGGAGCTGTTTTTT. Protein sequence: CASSLVGATSAGNTGELFF.

Here the CDR3 reads CASSSGTSGTGELFF. In DNA, the CDR3 is TGTGCCAGCAGTTCCGGGACTAGCGGTACCGGGGAGCTGTTTTTT. The rearrangement links TRBV11-3 to TRBJ2-2; 11 bases match TRBD2. From germline, CDR1 is SGHNT and CDR2 YENEEA. This CDR3 contains 15 residues. Unmatched junction bases numbered 5, after V lost 6 bases and J lost 5 bases.

V usage is TRBV19 and J usage is TRBJ1-5; D perhaps matches TRBD1 (5 bases). Germline values: CDR1 LNHDA, CDR2 SQIVND (reference sequence). CDR3 length equals 17 residues. V shed 6 bases and J shed 5 bases, with 23 bases lying between them. CDR3 nucleotide sequence: TGTGCCAGTAGCATCCCCACCTGGGGGGGAGAGGATCAGCCCCAGCATTTT. This codes for CASSIPTWGGEDQPQHF.

This chain connects TRBV6-4 to TRBJ1-6; a possible D gene is TRBD1 (6 bases). Germline CDR1 MRHNA, CDR2 SNTAGT. The CDR3 is made up of 13 amino acids. With 3 bases removed from V and 11 bases from J, the gap between germline ends came to 11 bases. The CDR3 bases are TGTGCCAGCAGTGAAACCCAGGGGACACCCCTCCACTTT. This encodes CASSETQGTPLHF.

The genes are TRBV5-8 and TRBJ1-6, with a weak D call TRBD1 (5 bases). CDR1 SGHTS and CDR2 YDEGEE come from the germline V gene. Trimming removed 1 base from V and 10 bases from J, with 12 bases in between. The CDR3 has 14 amino acids. CDR3 loop: CASSLPGMGSPLHF. CDR3 DNA: TGTGCCAGCAGCTTGCCAGGGATGGGATCACCCCTCCACTTT.

V is TRBV18 and J is TRBJ2-2; 7 bases are shared with TRBD1. V trimming: 3 bases; J trimming: 4 bases; junction bases outside the gene matches: 5. CDR3 size: 15 residues. Germline V gives CDR1 KGHSH, CDR2 LQKENI. The CDR3 DNA sequence: TGTGCCAGCTCACCCAACAGGGGCGGCACCGGGGAGCTGTTTTTT. Translated: CASSPNRGGTGELFF.

The CDR3 protein is CASKGALPYEQYF. DNA of the CDR3: TGCGCCAGCAAGGGGGCGCTCCCCTACGAGCAGTACTTC. The chain is built from TRBV10-1 and TRBJ2-7; 7 bases match TRBD1. This CDR3 has 13 amino acids. Trimming at V came to 7 bases and at J to 2 bases, leaving 5 bases not matched to a gene. The V gene's germline CDR1 is WNHNN and CDR2 SYGVQD (reference sequence).

This clone was seen once. V gene TRBV27 combines with J gene TRBJ1-2; D is perhaps TRBD1 (6 bases). Trimming removed 0 bases at V and 0 bases at J, with 23 bases between. The CDR3 length is 20 residues. Looked up from germline, CDR1 is MNHEY and CDR2 is SMNVEV (reference sequence). The chain's CDR3 is CASSLSSILNPGAANYGYTF. Here the CDR3 DNA reads TGTGCCAGCAGTTTATCCTCAATTCTCAACCCAGGGGCGGCTAACTATGGCTACACCTTC.

V is TRBV7-9 and J is TRBJ2-5; D might be TRBD1 (5 bases). This CDR3 has 12 residues. Germline loops: CDR1 SEHNR, CDR2 FQNEAQ (reference sequence). V lost 8 bases and J 4 bases, leaving 11 bases between the germline ends. The CDR3 reads CASGAGGETQYF. The CDR3, as DNA: TGTGCCAGCGGGGCCGGTGGAGAGACCCAGTACTTC.

The chain couples TRBV3-1 (or the pseudogene TRBV3-2) to TRBJ1-2; D remains unclear. V shed 1 base and J shed 8 bases, with 11 bases lying between them. Looked up from germline, CDR1 is LGHDT and CDR2 is YNNKEL (reference sequence). There are 13 residues in the CDR3. The CDR3 DNA sequence: TGTGCCAGCAGCCAAGGGGCCGCTCCGGGCTACACCTTC. Translation gives CASSQGAAPGYTF.

This clone appeared a few times. V and J are TRBV11-1 and TRBJ1-1; D gene ambiguous. CDR1 and CDR2 from the germline V gene are SGHAT and FQDESV (reference sequence). Deletions cut 2 bases from V and 7 bases from J, with 8 bases between. CDR3 length: 12 residues. DNA for the CDR3: TGTGCCAGCAGCTTAAACCGGGATGAAGCTTTCTTT. Its protein is CASSLNRDEAFF. Full variable domain (remainder filled in from reference TRBV11-1 and TRBJ1-1): EAEVAQSPRYKITEKSQAVAFWCDPISGHATLYWYRQILGQGPELLVQFQDESVVDDSQLPKDRFSAERLKGVDSTLKIQPAELGDSAMYLCASSLNRDEAFFGQGTRLTVV.

The chain joins TRBV5-1 to TRBJ1-2; 9 bases are shared with TRBD1. The CDR3 runs to 13 residues. Trimming cost V 3 bases and J 4 bases; bases outside gene matches: 1. Germline V gene sequence: CDR1 SGHRS, CDR2 YFSETQ. CDR3 residues: CASSSDRGYGYTF. The DNA for the CDR3 is TGCGCCAGCAGCTCGGACAGGGGCTATGGCTACACCTTC.

The chain uses TRBV5-4 and TRBJ1-1; D uncertain. The CDR3 sequence is 15 residues long. Germline loops: CDR1 SGHNT, CDR2 YYREEE (reference sequence). V was trimmed by 0 bases and J by 6 bases, leaving 15 bases between them. The DNA for the CDR3 is TGTGCCAGCAGCTTGGTAAGCGAGGTGGTCGCTGAAGCTTTCTTT. It yields the protein CASSLVSEVVAEAFF.

The chain has TRBV9 and TRBJ1-2, with 8 bases aligning to TRBD1. The CDR3 is 13 residues long. Germline V gives CDR1 SGDLS, CDR2 YYNGEE. Trimming cost V 3 bases and J 5 bases; bases outside gene matches: 3. The CDR3 region is CASSGNRGYGYTF. The CDR3 nucleotides are TGTGCCAGCAGCGGCAACAGGGGGTATGGCTACACCTTC.

The chain is built from TRBV28 and TRBJ1-1; D possibly corresponds to TRBD1 (6 bases). Trimming stripped 6 bases from V and 2 bases from J, with 13 bases between. CDR1 is MDHEN and CDR2 is SYDVKM in the germline V gene. The length of the CDR3 is 14 residues. CDR3 sequence: CASRKTGPNTEAFF. CDR3 in DNA: TGTGCCAGCAGGAAGACAGGTCCTAACACTGAAGCTTTCTTT.

The chain carries TRBV30 and TRBJ2-1, with a tentative D call TRBD2 (6 bases). V lost 3 bases and J 8 bases, leaving 14 bases between the germline ends. The CDR3 loop spans 13 amino acids. From germline, CDR1 is GTSNPN and CDR2 SVGIG (reference sequence). CDR3 amino acids: CAWSFGPGDEQFF. Written as DNA, the CDR3 is TGTGCCTGGAGCTTCGGACCGGGGGATGAGCAGTTCTTC.

The chain has TRBV3-1 (or the pseudogene TRBV3-2) and TRBJ2-3, with a weak D call TRBD1 (6 bases). V lost 1 base to trimming and J lost 3 bases, with 11 bases between them. Germline loops: CDR1 LGHDT, CDR2 YNNKEL (reference sequence). The CDR3 contains 15 residues. The CDR3 coding sequence is TGTGCCAGCAGCCAAGGGAAGGGGGAAACAGATACGCAGTATTTT. Protein sequence: CASSQGKGETDTQYF.

V usage is TRBV3-1 (or the pseudogene TRBV3-2) and J usage is TRBJ2-7, with D maybe TRBD2 (6 bases). The CDR3 is 15 amino acids. V was shortened by 1 base and J by 4 bases, with 14 bases between the two germline ends. The V gene's germline CDR1 is LGHDT and CDR2 YNNKEL (reference sequence). The DNA for the CDR3 is TGTGCCAGCAGCCAAGGGGTGGCAGGAGGGTACGAGCAGTACTTC. Translation: CASSQGVAGGYEQYF.